A selection of T cell receptor beta chains follows, all from one sample in a study of tumor and adjacent non-tumor tissue in lung cancer. A single record per CDR3 protein comes from TCRdb applying MiXCR to the multiplex PCR reads. The sample records more than 90,000 distinct CDR3 sequences, 65% to 75% being singletons. Source material: lung tumor tissue. All receptors come from a man in his 60s with non-small cell lung cancer. Each CDR3 is given with its conserved first and last residue. A D gene is named only where the DNA matches it firmly. Clone size is stated in some rows and not others, as once, few, many or a class when expanded.

clone size: -
J gene: TRBJ2-6
V gene: TRBV12-3/TRBV12-4
D gene: TRBD1
CDR3 protein: CAISEQGYGANVLTF
CDR3 DNA: TGTGCCATTTCGGAACAGGGGTATGGGGCCAACGTCCTGACTTTC

clone size: -
J gene: TRBJ2-7
V gene: TRBV5-1
D gene: TRBD2
CDR3 protein: CASSLEASGGPTLVQYF
CDR3 DNA: TGCGCCAGCAGCTTGGAAGCTAGCGGGGGGCCTACTTTAGTGCAGTACTTC

clone size: many
J gene: TRBJ2-7
V gene: TRBV6-6
D gene: TRBD2
CDR3 protein: CASSYGGRSSFSYEQYF
CDR3 DNA: TGTGCCAGCAGTTACGGCGGGAGGTCTTCCTTTAGCTACGAGCAGTACTTC

clone size: medium-sized
J gene: TRBJ2-7
V gene: TRBV11-1
D gene: TRBD2
CDR3 protein: CASSYYSGTSGAYEQYF
CDR3 DNA: TGTGCCAGCAGCTACTATTCCGGGACTAGCGGTGCCTACGAGCAGTACTTC

clone size: many
J gene: TRBJ2-7
V gene: TRBV7-8
D gene: -
CDR3 protein: CASSRVTGHYEQYF
CDR3 DNA: TGTGCCAGCAGTCGGGTAACGGGACACTACGAGCAGTACTTC

clone size: many
J gene: TRBJ1-2
V gene: TRBV20-1
D gene: -
CDR3 protein: CSALGVLRDYGYTF
CDR3 DNA: TGCAGTGCCCTCGGGGTCCTCAGGGACTATGGCTACACCTTC

clone size: -
J gene: TRBJ1-2
V gene: TRBV12-5
D gene: -
CDR3 protein: CSSGLDDRPNYGYTF
CDR3 DNA: TGTTCTAGTGGTTTGGACGACAGACCTAACTATGGCTACACCTTC

clone size: many
J gene: TRBJ2-5
V gene: TRBV28
D gene: TRBD2
CDR3 protein: CASSFRVAGAETQYF
CDR3 DNA: TGTGCCAGCAGTTTCAGGGTAGCGGGAGCTGAGACCCAGTACTTC

clone size: -
J gene: TRBJ2-1
V gene: TRBV4-2
D gene: -
CDR3 protein: CASSHVSDSSYNEQFF
CDR3 DNA: TGTGCCAGCAGCCACGTAAGCGACAGCTCCTACAATGAGCAGTTCTTC

clone size: -
J gene: TRBJ2-7
V gene: TRBV29-1
D gene: -
CDR3 protein: CGRRDSHERYF
CDR3 DNA: TGCGGTAGGAGAGACAGCCACGAGCGGTACTTC

clone size: -
J gene: TRBJ2-5
V gene: TRBV25-1
D gene: TRBD1
CDR3 protein: CASSATGRETQYF
CDR3 DNA: TGTGCCAGCAGTGCGACAGGGCGGGAGACCCAGTACTTC

clone size: -
J gene: TRBJ2-3
V gene: TRBV4-1
D gene: TRBD2
CDR3 protein: CASSQEIGLAGVTDTQYF
CDR3 DNA: TGCGCCAGCAGCCAAGAAATAGGGCTAGCGGGAGTCACAGATACGCAGTATTTT

clone size: -
J gene: TRBJ1-2
V gene: TRBV11-3
D gene: -
CDR3 protein: CASSRSGVHGYTF
CDR3 DNA: TGTGCCAGCAGCCGATCAGGGGTACATGGCTACACCTTC

clone size: few
J gene: TRBJ2-1
V gene: TRBV20-1
D gene: -
CDR3 protein: CNASRQYNEQFF
CDR3 DNA: TGCAATGCTAGTCGACAGTACAATGAGCAGTTCTTC

clone size: once
J gene: TRBJ1-1
V gene: TRBV6-5
D gene: -
CDR3 protein: CVSSHQVNIEAFF
CDR3 DNA: TGTGTCAGCAGTCATCAGGTGAACATTGAAGCTTTCTTT

clone size: -
J gene: TRBJ1-1
V gene: TRBV10-3
D gene: -
CDR3 protein: CAISTVGVNTEAFF
CDR3 DNA: TGTGCCATCAGCACCGTGGGGGTGAACACCGAAGCTTTCTTT

clone size: -
J gene: TRBJ2-3
V gene: TRBV5-4
D gene: -
CDR3 protein: CASCLARGTTTDTQYF
CDR3 DNA: TGTGCCAGCTGCTTGGCCCGGGGCACAACTACAGATACGCAGTATTTT

clone size: -
J gene: TRBJ2-2
V gene: TRBV12-3/TRBV12-4
D gene: -
CDR3 protein: CVNRTSQPGGELFF
CDR3 DNA: TGTGTCAACAGGACAAGTCAACCGGGTGGGGAGCTGTTTTTT

clone size: -
J gene: TRBJ2-1
V gene: TRBV5-1
D gene: -
CDR3 protein: CASILVRKSNEQFF
CDR3 DNA: TGCGCCAGCATCTTGGTTCGGAAGAGTAATGAGCAGTTCTTC

clone size: -
J gene: TRBJ1-6
V gene: TRBV28
D gene: -
CDR3 protein: CASNLEPGAPRPLHF
CDR3 DNA: TGTGCCAGCAATTTAGAGCCCGGGGCCCCTAGGCCCCTCCACTTT

clone size: -
J gene: TRBJ2-1
V gene: TRBV11-2
D gene: -
CDR3 protein: CASSLDFVSGEQFF
CDR3 DNA: TGTGCCAGCAGCTTAGATTTTGTGAGCGGTGAGCAGTTCTTC

clone size: -
J gene: TRBJ1-6
V gene: TRBV29-1
D gene: -
CDR3 protein: CSVKGHESSYNSPIHF
CDR3 DNA: TGCAGTGTAAAAGGTCACGAGAGCTCCTATAATTCACCCATCCACTTT

clone size: -
J gene: TRBJ1-1
V gene: TRBV11-1
D gene: -
CDR3 protein: CATMGGTTNTEDSF
CDR3 DNA: TGTGCCACCATGGGAGGGACCACGAACACTGAAGATTCCTTT

clone size: -
J gene: TRBJ2-1
V gene: TRBV4-1
D gene: TRBD1
CDR3 protein: CVSSNRQGRHNNEQFF
CDR3 DNA: TGCGTCAGCAGTAACCGACAGGGGCGACACAACAATGAGCAGTTCTTC

clone size: -
J gene: TRBJ1-5
V gene: TRBV20-1
D gene: -
CDR3 protein: CSASGQGGQPQHF
CDR3 DNA: TGCAGTGCTAGTGGCCAGGGTGGTCAGCCCCAGCATTTT

clone size: -
J gene: TRBJ2-6
V gene: TRBV28
D gene: -
CDR3 protein: CASSTGGANVPTF
CDR3 DNA: TGTGCCAGCAGTACCGGTGGGGCCAACGTCCCGACTTTC

clone size: -
J gene: TRBJ1-6
V gene: TRBV19
D gene: TRBD1
CDR3 protein: CASSASLQGGNSPLHF
CDR3 DNA: TGTGCCAGTAGTGCATCTCTACAGGGGGGTAATTCACCCCTCCACTTT

clone size: many
J gene: TRBJ2-5
V gene: TRBV2
D gene: -
CDR3 protein: CASYYQETQYF
CDR3 DNA: TGTGCCAGCTACTACCAAGAGACCCAGTACTTC

clone size: -
J gene: TRBJ2-7
V gene: TRBV6-5
D gene: TRBD1
CDR3 protein: CASKKDRDPGYERYF
CDR3 DNA: TGCGCCAGCAAAAAAGACAGGGATCCGGGATACGAGCGGTACTTC

clone size: -
J gene: TRBJ2-2
V gene: TRBV29-1
D gene: -
CDR3 protein: CSVQQGSTVELFF
CDR3 DNA: TGCAGCGTTCAACAGGGAAGTACCGTGGAGCTGTTCTTT

clone size: -
J gene: TRBJ1-3
V gene: TRBV4-1
D gene: -
CDR3 protein: CANSHGRGPGNTIYF
CDR3 DNA: TGCGCCAACAGCCATGGGAGGGGTCCTGGAAACACCATATATTTT

clone size: -
J gene: TRBJ2-1
V gene: TRBV7-8
D gene: -
CDR3 protein: CVSSVSLVNEQFF
CDR3 DNA: TGTGTCAGCAGCGTATCGCTGGTAAATGAGCAGTTCTTC

clone size: -
J gene: TRBJ1-1
V gene: TRBV5-1
D gene: -
CDR3 protein: CASSLGMRGQGLNTEAFF
CDR3 DNA: TGCGCCAGCAGCTTGGGAATGAGAGGACAAGGATTGAACACTGAAGCTTTCTTT

clone size: -
J gene: TRBJ1-5
V gene: TRBV12-3/TRBV12-4
D gene: -
CDR3 protein: CASSNKGRQPQHF
CDR3 DNA: TGTGCCAGCAGCAACAAGGGTAGACAGCCCCAGCATTTT

clone size: medium-sized
J gene: TRBJ2-6
V gene: TRBV5-6
D gene: TRBD1
CDR3 protein: CASSIRRDRWSGANVLTF
CDR3 DNA: TGTGCCAGCAGCATACGACGGGACAGGTGGTCTGGGGCCAACGTCCTGACTTTC

clone size: many
J gene: TRBJ1-1
V gene: TRBV12-3/TRBV12-4
D gene: -
CDR3 protein: CASSGGGEAFF
CDR3 DNA: TGTGCCAGCAGCGGAGGGGGAGAAGCTTTCTTT

clone size: many
J gene: TRBJ1-2
V gene: TRBV20-1
D gene: -
CDR3 protein: CSASQGNYGYTF
CDR3 DNA: TGCAGTGCTAGCCAGGGGAACTATGGCTACACCTTC

clone size: -
J gene: TRBJ2-1
V gene: TRBV6-1
D gene: -
CDR3 protein: CASSSGRATRSPNDEQFF
CDR3 DNA: TGTGCAAGCAGTTCAGGCCGGGCGACTAGGTCCCCCAACGATGAGCAGTTCTTC

clone size: -
J gene: TRBJ2-3
V gene: TRBV11-2
D gene: -
CDR3 protein: CASSPCTDMQYF
CDR3 DNA: TGTGCCAGCAGCCCCTGCACAGATATGCAGTATTTT

clone size: -
J gene: TRBJ2-1
V gene: TRBV12-3/TRBV12-4
D gene: TRBD1
CDR3 protein: CASSGDSNGQLF
CDR3 DNA: TGTGCCAGCAGCGGGGACAGCAATGGGCAGCTCTTC

clone size: -
J gene: TRBJ1-1
V gene: TRBV28
D gene: -
CDR3 protein: CVSRVGSTEAFF
CDR3 DNA: TGTGTCAGTAGGGTAGGGTCAACTGAAGCTTTCTTT

clone size: -
J gene: TRBJ2-7
V gene: TRBV20-1
D gene: -
CDR3 protein: CSASHRNYERYF
CDR3 DNA: TGCAGTGCTAGTCACAGGAACTACGAGCGGTACTTC

clone size: -
J gene: TRBJ1-2
V gene: TRBV5-4
D gene: -
CDR3 protein: CASSKPVTWRDNYGYTF
CDR3 DNA: TGTGCCAGCAGCAAACCCGTTACATGGAGAGATAACTATGGCTACACCTTC

clone size: many
J gene: TRBJ2-5
V gene: TRBV20-1
D gene: -
CDR3 protein: CSARAYSETQYF
CDR3 DNA: TGCAGTGCTAGAGCTTATTCGGAGACCCAGTACTTC

clone size: many
J gene: TRBJ1-6
V gene: TRBV4-3
D gene: TRBD1
CDR3 protein: CASSQTRQGNSPLHF
CDR3 DNA: TGCGCCAGCAGCCAAACAAGACAGGGTAATTCACCCCTCCACTTT

clone size: -
J gene: TRBJ1-5
V gene: TRBV20-1
D gene: -
CDR3 protein: CIARGRQSDQPQHF
CDR3 DNA: TGCATTGCTAGAGGCCGGCAGTCCGATCAGCCCCAGCATTTT

clone size: few
J gene: TRBJ2-3
V gene: TRBV6-1
D gene: -
CDR3 protein: CASRITGSDTQYF
CDR3 DNA: TGTGCCAGCAGGATCACAGGGTCAGATACGCAGTATTTT

clone size: -
J gene: TRBJ1-2
V gene: TRBV9
D gene: TRBD1
CDR3 protein: CASSADRDIHGYTF
CDR3 DNA: TGTGCCAGCAGCGCAGACAGGGATATCCATGGCTACACCTTC

clone size: once
J gene: TRBJ2-7
V gene: TRBV6-6
D gene: TRBD1
CDR3 protein: CASSWTPARQGHDEQYF
CDR3 DNA: TGTGCCAGCAGTTGGACCCCGGCGAGACAGGGTCATGACGAGCAGTACTTC

clone size: few
J gene: TRBJ2-7
V gene: TRBV6-1
D gene: -
CDR3 protein: CASSSGAFGSYGQYF
CDR3 DNA: TGTGCCAGCAGTTCTGGGGCATTCGGCTCCTACGGCCAGTACTTC

clone size: once
J gene: TRBJ2-3
V gene: TRBV11-2
D gene: -
CDR3 protein: CASSFGGLALTDTQNF
CDR3 DNA: TGTGCCAGCAGCTTCGGGGGGCTAGCACTAACAGATACGCAGAATTTT

clone size: -
J gene: TRBJ2-5
V gene: TRBV6-6
D gene: TRBD2
CDR3 protein: CASSAPGLAVGATQYF
CDR3 DNA: TGTGCCAGCAGTGCTCCGGGACTAGCGGTTGGAGCGACCCAGTACTTC

clone size: many
J gene: TRBJ2-5
V gene: TRBV10-2
D gene: -
CDR3 protein: CASTAQLQETQYF
CDR3 DNA: TGCGCCAGCACGGCTCAGTTACAAGAGACCCAGTACTTC

clone size: many
J gene: TRBJ1-6
V gene: TRBV5-6
D gene: -
CDR3 protein: CASSPAVGPLHF
CDR3 DNA: TGTGCCAGCAGCCCGGCTGTGGGGCCCCTCCACTTT

clone size: -
J gene: TRBJ1-3
V gene: TRBV4-1
D gene: -
CDR3 protein: CASSKPSEIGNTIYF
CDR3 DNA: TGCGCCAGCAGCAAGCCCTCAGAGATTGGGAACACCATATATTTT

clone size: -
J gene: TRBJ2-7
V gene: TRBV4-3
D gene: -
CDR3 protein: CTSSPFRVSIEQYF
CDR3 DNA: TGCACCAGCAGCCCTTTTAGGGTCTCCATCGAGCAGTACTTC

clone size: many
J gene: TRBJ1-1
V gene: TRBV30
D gene: -
CDR3 protein: CAWSLLHTEAFF
CDR3 DNA: TGTGCCTGGAGTCTGTTGCACACTGAAGCTTTCTTT

clone size: -
J gene: TRBJ1-5
V gene: TRBV28
D gene: -
CDR3 protein: CASSLYTVHVVQHF
CDR3 DNA: TGTGCCAGCAGTTTATACACAGTGCACGTGGTCCAGCATTTT

clone size: -
J gene: TRBJ2-1
V gene: TRBV20-1
D gene: TRBD1
CDR3 protein: CSDIVSDRANNEQFF
CDR3 DNA: TGCAGTGATATTGTCTCGGACAGGGCTAACAATGAGCAGTTCTTC

clone size: -
J gene: TRBJ1-6
V gene: TRBV7-8
D gene: TRBD1
CDR3 protein: CASSLRGTGDSPIHF
CDR3 DNA: TGTGCCAGCAGCCTACGGGGGACAGGTGATTCACCCATCCACTTT